This T cell receptor beta chain was sequenced during a study of T cell responses to AZD1222 COVID-19 vaccine. Whole-study results and caveats: In all cases, repertoires were sampled only after the peak T cell response. Once two AZD1222 doses were given, Spike-specific TCR breadth and depth went up.

V lost 0 bases, J lost 2 bases, and 8 bases lay in between. Germline V gives CDR1 SGHTA, CDR2 FQGNSA. This CDR3 has 14 amino acids. Using immunoSEQ multiplex PCR, the repertoire was profiled, and TCRdb retains in-frame clones only, with some absent. The sample shows 150,000 to 200,000 clones, approximately 86% of them seen only once. Note on this clone: Its antigen is not known.

The genes are TRBV7-2 and TRBJ2-7; D perhaps matches TRBD2 (5 bases). The specimen comprised peripheral blood, sampled 28 days after the second AZD1222 dose. The TCR was taken from an adult who received the AZD1222 COVID-19 vaccine. Here the CDR3 DNA reads TGTGCCAGCAGCTTAGCTTCGGGGACCTACGAGCAGTACTTC. This gives the protein CASSLASGTYEQYF.